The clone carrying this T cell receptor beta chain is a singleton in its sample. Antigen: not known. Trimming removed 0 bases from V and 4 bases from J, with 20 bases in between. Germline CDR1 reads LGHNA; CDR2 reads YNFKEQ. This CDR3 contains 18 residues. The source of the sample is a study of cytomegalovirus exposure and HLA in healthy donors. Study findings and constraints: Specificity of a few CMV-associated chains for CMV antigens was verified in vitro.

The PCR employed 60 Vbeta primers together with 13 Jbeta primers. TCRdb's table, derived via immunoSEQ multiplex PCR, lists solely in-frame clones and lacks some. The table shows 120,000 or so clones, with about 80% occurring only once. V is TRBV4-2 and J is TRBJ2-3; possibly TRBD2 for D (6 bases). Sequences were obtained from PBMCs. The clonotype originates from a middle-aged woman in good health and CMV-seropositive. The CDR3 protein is CASSQERGPGEVADTQYF. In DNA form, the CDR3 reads TGTGCCAGCAGCCAAGAAAGAGGCCCGGGAGAGGTCGCAGATACGCAGTATTTT.